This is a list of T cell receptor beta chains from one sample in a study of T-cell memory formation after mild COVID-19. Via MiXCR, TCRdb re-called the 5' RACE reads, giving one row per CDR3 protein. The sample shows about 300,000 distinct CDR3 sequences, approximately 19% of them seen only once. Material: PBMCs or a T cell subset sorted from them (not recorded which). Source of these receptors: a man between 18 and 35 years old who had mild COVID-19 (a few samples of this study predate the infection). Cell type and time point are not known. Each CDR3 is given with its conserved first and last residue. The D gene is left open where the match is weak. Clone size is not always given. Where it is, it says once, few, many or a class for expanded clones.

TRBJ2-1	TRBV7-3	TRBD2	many	CASSQGTSGGAGEQFF	TGTGCCAGCAGCCAGGGCACTAGCGGGGGGGCCGGTGAGCAGTTCTTC
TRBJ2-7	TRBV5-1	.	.	CASSPSGTHYEQYF	TGCGCCAGCAGCCCCTCCGGGACTCACTACGAGCAGTACTTC
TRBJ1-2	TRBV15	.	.	CATSEGGGYTF	TGTGCCACCTCTGAGGGGGGGGGCTACACCTTC
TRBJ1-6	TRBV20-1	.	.	CSARRQGNSPLHF	TGCAGTGCCAGACGTCAGGGGAATTCACCCCTCCACTTT
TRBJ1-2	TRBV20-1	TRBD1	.	CSGRQGSGEGYTF	TGCAGCGGTAGACAGGGAAGTGGGGAGGGCTACACCTTC
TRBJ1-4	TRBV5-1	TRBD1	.	CASGTGSHTNEKLFF	TGCGCCAGCGGGACAGGGAGCCATACTAATGAAAAACTGTTTTTT
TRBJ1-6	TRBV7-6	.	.	CASSLIPPQGKEWAFTLHF	TGTGCCAGCAGCTTAATCCCCCCCCAGGGAAAAGAGTGGGCCTTCACCCTCCACTTT
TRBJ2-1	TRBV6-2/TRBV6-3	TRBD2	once	CATAGLARNEQFF	TGTGCCACGGCGGGACTAGCGCGGAATGAGCAGTTCTTC
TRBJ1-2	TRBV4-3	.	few	CASSQEWGASYGYTF	TGCGCCAGCAGCCAAGAATGGGGCGCTAGCTATGGCTACACCTTC
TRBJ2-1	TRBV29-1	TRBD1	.	CSVSSGRDRGYNEQFF	TGCAGCGTGTCCTCGGGTCGGGACAGAGGCTACAATGAGCAGTTCTTC
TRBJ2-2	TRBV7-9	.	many	CASSPDNTGELFF	TGTGCCAGCAGCCCGGACAACACCGGGGAGCTGTTTTTT
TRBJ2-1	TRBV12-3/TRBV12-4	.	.	CASSNRPWDTEQFF	TGTGCCAGCAGCAACCGACCTTGGGACACTGAGCAGTTCTTC
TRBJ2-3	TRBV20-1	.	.	CSAREPRTSTDTQYF	TGCAGTGCTAGAGAACCGCGGACTAGCACAGATACGCAGTATTTT
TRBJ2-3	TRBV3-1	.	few	CASSQAWSRDTQYF	TGTGCCAGCAGCCAAGCGTGGAGTAGAGATACGCAGTATTTT
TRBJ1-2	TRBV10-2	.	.	CASSEEQIYGYTF	TGCGCCAGCAGTGAAGAACAGATATATGGCTACACCTTC
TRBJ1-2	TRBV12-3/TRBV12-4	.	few	CASSQQLGYTF	TGTGCCAGCAGCCAACAATTGGGCTACACCTTC
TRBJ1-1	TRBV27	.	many	CASSLMSNTEAFF	TGTGCCAGCAGTTTGATGTCGAACACTGAAGCTTTCTTT
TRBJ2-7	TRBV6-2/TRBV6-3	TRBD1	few	CASSSTGVYEQYF	TGTGCCAGCAGTTCGACAGGGGTCTACGAGCAGTACTTC
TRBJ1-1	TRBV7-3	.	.	CASSSNQGAEAFF	TGTGCCAGCAGCTCCAATCAGGGCGCTGAAGCTTTCTTT
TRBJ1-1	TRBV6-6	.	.	CASSSAGTEAFF	TGTGCCAGCAGTTCGGCGGGAACTGAAGCTTTCTTT
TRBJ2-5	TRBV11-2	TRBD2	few	CASSLDKVAGGLETQYF	TGTGCCAGCAGCTTAGATAAAGTAGCGGGGGGGCTGGAGACCCAGTACTTC
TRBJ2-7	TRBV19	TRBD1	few	CASSMGDRAYEQYF	TGTGCCAGTAGTATGGGGGACAGAGCCTACGAGCAGTACTTC
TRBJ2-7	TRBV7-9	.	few	CASSPRQEMYF	TGTGCCAGCAGCCCAAGGCAGGAGATGTACTTC
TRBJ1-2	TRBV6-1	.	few	CASSPLRGKEGYTF	TGTGCCAGCAGTCCCCTCCGGGGGAAAGAGGGCTACACCTTC
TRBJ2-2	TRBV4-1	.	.	CASSQGPTGELFF	TGCGCCAGCAGCCAAGGACCTACCGGGGAGCTGTTTTTT
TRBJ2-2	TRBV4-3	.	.	CASSKNRANTGELFF	TGCGCCAGCAGCAAAAACAGGGCGAACACCGGGGAGCTGTTTTTT
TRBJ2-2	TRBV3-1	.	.	CASSQLWGLSGELFF	TGTGCCAGCAGCCAACTCTGGGGGCTTAGCGGGGAGCTGTTTTTT
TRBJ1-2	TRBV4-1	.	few	CASSPEPGVYGYTF	TGCGCCAGCAGCCCCGAGCCGGGGGTCTATGGCTACACCTTC
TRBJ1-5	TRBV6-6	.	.	CASSYSGRAGQPQHF	TGTGCCAGCAGTTACTCGGGCAGGGCAGGTCAGCCCCAGCATTTT
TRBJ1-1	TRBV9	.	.	CASSVGEGYTEAFF	TGTGCCAGCAGCGTAGGCGAAGGGTACACTGAAGCTTTCTTT
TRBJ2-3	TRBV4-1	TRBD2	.	CASSALGAGGLEDTQYF	TGCGCCAGCAGCGCACTTGGGGCGGGGGGGCTGGAAGATACGCAGTATTTT